This TCR beta chain stems from a study of Ad26.COV2.S vaccination and SARS-CoV-2 variants. Treatment in this sample: around 19 received Ad26.COV2.S at low or high dose, single or two shots; 5 received placebo; per-sample allocation not given. Sampling occurred on day 63 after the first vaccine or placebo injection. Overall study results and limits: Placebo recipients had lower spike-specific TCR breadth than vaccine recipients.

Germline V gene sequence: CDR1 LGHNA, CDR2 YSLEER. Trimming took off 1 base at V and 3 bases at J, with 14 bases between the two ends. CDR3 length equals 16 residues. Concerning this clone itself: Antigen: not known.

The assay was immunoSEQ multiplex PCR, and TCRdb's table has in-frame clones only and misses some. Here the sample spans 200,000 to 250,000 clones, approximately 87% being singletons. The chain combines TRBV4-3 with TRBJ2-3; D possibly corresponds to TRBD1 (6 bases). Material: peripheral blood, obtained in a trial of Ad26.COV2.S vaccine versus placebo. The sequence came from a person between 18 and 65 years old who received the Ad26.COV2.S COVID-19 vaccine or a placebo. The CDR3 bases are TGCGCCAGCAGCCAAGGTCCAGGGGTGGGGACAGATACGCAGTATTTT. It translates to CASSQGPGVGTDTQYF.